This record looks at one TCR beta chain sequence and its context. These data originate in a study of blood T cell repertoires in COVID-19. Profiling relied on immunoSEQ multiplex PCR, and the TCRdb table lists in-frame clones only, not all of them. The sample carries 290,000 or so clones, around 80% recorded once. Germline V gene lookup returns CDR1 SGHRS and CDR2 YFSETQ. This CDR3 is 14 amino acids long. V was pared by 4 bases and J by 2 bases, with 13 bases between. This receptor was identified in a man between 40 and 49 years old who had been exposed to COVID-19. The source material was PBMCs or T cells enriched from blood (not recorded which). V and J are TRBV5-1 and TRBJ2-7; TRBD2 is a possible D gene (5 bases). The CDR3 sequence is CASSPLGKAYEQYF. The CDR3 DNA sequence: TGCGCCAGCAGCCCACTAGGAAAAGCCTACGAGCAGTACTTC.